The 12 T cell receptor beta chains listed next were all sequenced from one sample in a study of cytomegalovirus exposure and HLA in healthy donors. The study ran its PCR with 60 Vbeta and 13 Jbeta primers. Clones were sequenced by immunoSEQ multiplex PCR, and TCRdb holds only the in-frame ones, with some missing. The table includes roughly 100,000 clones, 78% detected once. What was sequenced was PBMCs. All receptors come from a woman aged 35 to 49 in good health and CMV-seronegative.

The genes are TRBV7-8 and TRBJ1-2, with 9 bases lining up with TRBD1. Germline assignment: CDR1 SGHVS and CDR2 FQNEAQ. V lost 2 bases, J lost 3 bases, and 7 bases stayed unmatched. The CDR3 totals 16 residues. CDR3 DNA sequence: TGTGCCAGCAGCTTAAGATACCGACAGGGGGACTATGGCTACACCTTC. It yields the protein CASSLRYRQGDYGYTF.

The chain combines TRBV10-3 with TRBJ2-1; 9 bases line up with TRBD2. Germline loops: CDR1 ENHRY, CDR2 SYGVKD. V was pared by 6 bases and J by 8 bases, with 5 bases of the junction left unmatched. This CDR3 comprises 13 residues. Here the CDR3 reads CAIRLAGVDEQFF. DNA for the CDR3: TGTGCCATCAGGTTAGCGGGAGTAGATGAGCAGTTCTTC.

The DNA for the CDR3 is TGTGCCAGCAGCTTGACAGGGAGGAATTATGGCTACACCTTC. This encodes CASSLTGRNYGYTF. This chain connects TRBV7-2 to TRBJ1-2, with 7 bases fitting TRBD1. The CDR3 sequence is 14 residues long. CDR1 and CDR2 (germline): SGHTA, FQGNSA. V lost 3 bases to trimming and J lost 5 bases; unmatched junction nucleotides: 6. Using reference TRBV7-2 and TRBJ1-2 for the parts outside the CDR3, the full variable domain is GAGVSQSPSNKVTEKGKDVELRCDPISGHTALYWYRQSLGQGLEFLIYFQGNSAPDKSGLPSDRFSAERTGGSVSTLTIQRTQQEDSAVYLCASSLTGRNYGYTFGSGTRLTVV.

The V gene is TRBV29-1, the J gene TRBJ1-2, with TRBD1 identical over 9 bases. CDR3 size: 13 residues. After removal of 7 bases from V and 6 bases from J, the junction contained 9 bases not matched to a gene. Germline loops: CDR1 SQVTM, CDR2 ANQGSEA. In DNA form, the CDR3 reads TGCAGCGACCTGGGACAGGGATCGGATGGCTACACCTTC. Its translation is CSDLGQGSDGYTF.

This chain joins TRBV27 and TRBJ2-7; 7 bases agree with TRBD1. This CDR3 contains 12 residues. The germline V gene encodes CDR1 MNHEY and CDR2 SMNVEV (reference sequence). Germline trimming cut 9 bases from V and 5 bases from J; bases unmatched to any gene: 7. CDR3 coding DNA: TGTGCCAGTAGAACAGGGGCCAACGAGCAGTACTTC. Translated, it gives CASRTGANEQYF.

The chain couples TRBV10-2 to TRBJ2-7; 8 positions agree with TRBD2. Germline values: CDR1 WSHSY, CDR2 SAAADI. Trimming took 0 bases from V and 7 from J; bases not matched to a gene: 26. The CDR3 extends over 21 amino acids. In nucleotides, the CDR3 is TGCGCCAGCAGTGAGTCGAATTTTGGGGATATCTCGGCGGGGGGATCTCGTGAGCAGTACTTC. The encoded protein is CASSESNFGDISAGGSREQYF.

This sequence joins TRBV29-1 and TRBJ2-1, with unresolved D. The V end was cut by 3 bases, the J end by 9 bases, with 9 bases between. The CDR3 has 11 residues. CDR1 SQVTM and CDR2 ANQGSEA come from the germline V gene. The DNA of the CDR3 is TGCAGCGTTGATCTCGTTATTGAGCAGTTCTTC. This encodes CSVDLVIEQFF.

The CDR3 DNA is TGTGCCAGCAGCTGGACCGGGACTAGCGGATACAATGAGCAGTTCTTC. Encoded protein: CASSWTGTSGYNEQFF. The genes are TRBV11-3 and TRBJ2-1; 11 bases are shared with TRBD2. The germline V gene has CDR1 SGHNT and CDR2 YENEEA. V lost 4 bases to trimming and J lost 4 bases; unmatched junction nucleotides: 6. The CDR3 is 16 residues long.

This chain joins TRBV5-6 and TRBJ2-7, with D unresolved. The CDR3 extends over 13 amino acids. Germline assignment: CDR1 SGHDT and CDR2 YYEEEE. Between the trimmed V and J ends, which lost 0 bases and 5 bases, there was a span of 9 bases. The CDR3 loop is CASSLGLADEQYF. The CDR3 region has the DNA TGTGCCAGCAGCTTGGGGCTGGCGGACGAGCAGTACTTC.

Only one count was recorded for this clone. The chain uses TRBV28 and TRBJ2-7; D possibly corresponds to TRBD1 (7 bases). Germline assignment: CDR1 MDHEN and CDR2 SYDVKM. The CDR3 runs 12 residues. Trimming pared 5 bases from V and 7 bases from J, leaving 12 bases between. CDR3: CASSTSGGEQYF. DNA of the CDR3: TGTGCCAGCAGTACCTCAGGGGGGGAGCAGTACTTC. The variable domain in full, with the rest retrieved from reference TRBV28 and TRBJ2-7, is DVKVTQSSRYLVKRTGEKVFLECVQDMDHENMFWYRQDPGLGLRLIYFSYDVKMKEKGDIPEGYSVSREKKERFSLILESASTNQTSMYLCASSTSGGEQYFGPGTRLTVT.

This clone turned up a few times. The CDR3 reads CASSYSRQKRTGELFF. CDR3 DNA sequence: TGTGCCAGCAGTTACTCGAGGCAGAAAAGGACCGGGGAGCTGTTTTTT. This rearrangement joins TRBV6-6 to TRBJ2-2; no definite D call. Germline V gives CDR1 MNHNY, CDR2 SVGAGI (reference sequence). CDR3 length: 16 residues. V lost 0 bases and J 5 bases, leaving 13 bases between the germline ends.

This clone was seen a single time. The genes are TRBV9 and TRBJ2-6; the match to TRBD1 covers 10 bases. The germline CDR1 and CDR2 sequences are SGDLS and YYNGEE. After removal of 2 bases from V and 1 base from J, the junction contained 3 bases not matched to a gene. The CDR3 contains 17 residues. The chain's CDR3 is CASSVGTGESGANVLTF. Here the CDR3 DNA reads TGTGCCAGCAGCGTGGGGACAGGGGAGTCTGGGGCCAACGTCCTGACTTTC.